These T cell receptor beta chains were read from a single sample in a study of T cells in Graves' hyperthyroidism and ophthalmopathy. TCRdb re-called the multiplex PCR reads with MiXCR, one entry per CDR3 protein. Here the sample spans roughly 300,000 distinct CDR3 sequences, 15% to 20% being singletons. Sequencing was done on a sample of blood. These receptors were obtained from a woman aged 45-59 years with Graves' hyperthyroidism. Each CDR3 is given with its conserved first and last residue. A D gene is named only where the DNA matches it firmly. The listing skips clone size in some rows; elsewhere it reads once, few, many or a size class.

TRBJ2-3	.	.	TRBV29-1	CSLRDQNTDTQYF	TGCAGCCTACGGGACCAAAACACAGATACGCAGTATTTT
TRBJ2-2	TRBD1	.	TRBV9	CASSARGPTNTGELFF	TGTGCCAGCAGCGCCAGGGGGCCTACGAACACCGGGGAGCTGTTTTTT
TRBJ2-1	.	.	TRBV6-2/TRBV6-3	CASSRQWDEQFF	TGTGCCAGCAGTAGACAGTGGGATGAGCAGTTCTTC
TRBJ2-5	TRBD2	.	TRBV20-1	CSVSPGTNQETQYF	TGCAGTGTTTCACCCGGGACTAACCAAGAGACCCAGTACTTC
TRBJ2-3	TRBD2	.	TRBV7-2	CASRFSGGWADTQYF	TGTGCCAGCAGATTTAGCGGGGGTTGGGCAGATACGCAGTATTTT
TRBJ1-1	TRBD1	many	TRBV10-3	CAIKGAPGGREAFF	TGTGCCATCAAAGGGGCCCCAGGGGGACGAGAAGCTTTCTTT
TRBJ2-2	.	.	TRBV12-3/TRBV12-4	CASITQLGGGGELFF	TGTGCCAGCATTACCCAGCTTGGGGGCGGCGGGGAGCTGTTTTTT
TRBJ2-3	.	few	TRBV27	CASSFMRGLQYF	TGTGCCAGCAGTTTCATGCGGGGGCTGCAGTATTTT
TRBJ2-5	.	few	TRBV12-3/TRBV12-4	CASSPAEGEQETQYF	TGTGCCAGCAGCCCCGCCGAGGGGGAGCAGGAGACCCAGTACTTC
TRBJ1-5	.	many	TRBV30	CAWSVGDTPDQPQHF	TGTGCCTGGAGTGTAGGCGACACGCCTGATCAGCCCCAGCATTTT
TRBJ2-5	.	.	TRBV29-1	CSVEDGRAVEETQYF	TGCAGCGTTGAAGATGGCCGGGCGGTGGAAGAGACCCAGTACTTC
TRBJ1-6	.	.	TRBV6-1	CASRHRDTYNSPLHF	TGTGCCAGCAGGCACCGGGACACTTATAATTCACCCCTCCACTTT
TRBJ2-3	.	few	TRBV13	CASSPYSEDTQYF	TGTGCCAGCAGCCCGTACTCTGAGGATACGCAGTATTTT
TRBJ2-1	TRBD2	many	TRBV7-3	CASSPGLEMYNEQFF	TGTGCCAGCAGCCCGGGACTAGAGATGTACAATGAGCAGTTCTTC
TRBJ2-1	TRBD2	many	TRBV10-3	CAIGLQLAGANEQFF	TGTGCCATCGGACTTCAACTAGCGGGAGCAAACGAGCAGTTCTTC
TRBJ2-7	.	many	TRBV5-1	CASSTGGTPTYEQYF	TGCGCCAGCAGCACCGGCGGGACTCCGACCTACGAGCAGTACTTC
TRBJ2-2	.	.	TRBV14	CASSGGTPNTGELFF	TGTGCCAGCAGCGGGGGCACACCGAACACCGGGGAGCTGTTTTTT
TRBJ1-1	.	.	TRBV6-2/TRBV6-3	CATRPGGNTEAFF	TGTGCCACTAGACCGGGGGGCAACACTGAAGCTTTCTTT
TRBJ2-7	TRBD1	many	TRBV5-6	CASSVGQGANEQYF	TGTGCCAGCAGCGTTGGACAGGGGGCAAACGAGCAGTACTTC
TRBJ1-6	.	many	TRBV12-3/TRBV12-4	CASSETGLASPLHF	TGTGCCAGCAGCGAAACAGGGTTAGCTTCACCCCTCCACTTT
TRBJ2-2	.	many	TRBV2	CASSDKGTGELFF	TGTGCCAGCAGTGATAAGGGCACCGGGGAGCTGTTTTTT
TRBJ2-5	TRBD1	.	TRBV6-2/TRBV6-3	CASSRPDRGGPQGQETQYF	TGTGCCAGCAGTCGACCGGACAGGGGAGGGCCCCAGGGCCAAGAGACCCAGTACTTC
TRBJ2-1	.	few	TRBV11-2	CASNQGPDEQFF	TGCGCCAGCAACCAGGGGCCCGATGAGCAGTTCTTC
TRBJ1-1	.	many	TRBV29-1	CSVAGFSGGVEAFF	TGCAGCGTTGCGGGCTTCTCGGGGGGGGTGGAAGCTTTCTTT